This T cell receptor beta chain was sequenced in a study of identical twins. Turning to this clonotype: Its target is not known.

Unique molecular identifiers were present on the cDNA, which also gained a universal primer site by template switching. Each CDR3 protein is one row after TCRdb ran MiXCR on the 5' RACE reads. This table has about 530,000 distinct CDR3 sequences, 20% to 25% appearing once. V lost 4 bases, J lost 5 bases, and 6 bases stayed unmatched. This CDR3 has 15 residues. Study-level findings and limits: Invariant MAIT and iNKT cells may have partly biased zero-insertion analyses.

The same data also contributed to another study, on yellow fever vaccine responses in identical twins. That work contributes: In identical twins, vaccine T cell responses appeared partly shared and partly individual.

The chain has TRBV12-3 or TRBV12-4 and TRBJ2-1, with 9 bases that match TRBD2. The sequencing sample was made of CD4+ T cells sorted from blood. The source of this sequence is a woman between 18 and 29 years old in good health. The CDR3 DNA reads TGTGCCAGCAGTTCCAGCGGGAGGAAGAACAATGAGCAGTTCTTC. Its protein product is CASSSSGRKNNEQFF.